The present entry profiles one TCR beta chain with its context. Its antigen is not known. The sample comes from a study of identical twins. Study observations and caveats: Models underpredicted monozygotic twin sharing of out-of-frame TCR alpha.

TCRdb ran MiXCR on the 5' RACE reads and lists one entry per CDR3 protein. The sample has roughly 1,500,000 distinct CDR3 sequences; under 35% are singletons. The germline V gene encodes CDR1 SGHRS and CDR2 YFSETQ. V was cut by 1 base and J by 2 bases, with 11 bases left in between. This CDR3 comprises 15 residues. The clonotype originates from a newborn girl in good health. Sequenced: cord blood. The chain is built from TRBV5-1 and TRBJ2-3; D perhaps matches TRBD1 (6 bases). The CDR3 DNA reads TGCGCCAGCAGCTTGAGCCAGGGGCTCACAGATACGCAGTATTTT. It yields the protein CASSLSQGLTDTQYF.